The 14 T cell receptor beta chains below all came from one sample that was sequenced in a study of regulatory T cells in long-lasting Graves disease. Time point indicated: newly diagnosed GD, antithyroid drugs for less than 3 months. Construction of the TCR library relied on RNA isolated from PBMCs. Building the TCR beta libraries relied on iRepertoire HTBI primers, and CDR3 regions underwent Arm-PCR. From the multiplex PCR reads, TCRdb called clonotypes with MiXCR, one entry per CDR3 protein. The data contain about 440,000 distinct CDR3 sequences, around 15% of them singletons. The same specimen was also included in a second study, on T cells in Graves' hyperthyroidism and ophthalmopathy.

The sequencing used peripheral blood mononuclear cells (PBMCs), collected at new diagnosis, from a patient treated with antithyroid drugs. The receptors shown here come from a young woman with Graves disease.

This clonotype occurred a few times. V gene TRBV3-1 combines with J gene TRBJ2-5, with D perhaps TRBD2 (6 bases). The CDR3 consists of 17 residues. CDR1 is LGHDT, CDR2 YNNKEL, per germline (reference sequence). Trimming took off 2 bases at V and 7 bases at J, with 23 bases between the two ends. For the CDR3, the DNA is TGTGCCAGCAGCCAACGCGGTGGCGGGAAGAGGCTCGGGACCCAGTACTTC. Its translation is CASSQRGGGKRLGTQYF.

This clonotype was recorded many times. The chain employs TRBV6-1 and TRBJ2-7, with D possibly being TRBD2 (5 bases). Germline values: CDR1 MNHNS, CDR2 SASEGT. V was pared by 6 bases and J by 5 bases, with 17 bases between. The CDR3 sequence is 14 residues long. The CDR3 DNA follows: TGTGCCAGCAGAATCCGGGATAGATTTGACGAGCAGTACTTC. Translation gives CASRIRDRFDEQYF.

The chain carries TRBV5-1 and TRBJ1-1; a possible D gene is TRBD1 (5 bases). The CDR3 has 12 residues. Germline CDR1 and CDR2: SGHRS and YFSETQ. V was trimmed by 2 bases and J by 5 bases, leaving 7 bases between them. The CDR3 DNA sequence: TGCGCCAGCAGCTTTGAGGGGACTGAAGCTTTCTTT. Amino acids: CASSFEGTEAFF.

This clonotype was recorded at least ten times. V usage is TRBV28 and J usage is TRBJ2-1; D is possibly TRBD1 (5 bases). V was clipped by 4 bases and J by 7 bases, with 11 bases between them. CDR3 length: 13 amino acids. Germline CDR1 is MDHEN and CDR2 is SYDVKM. The CDR3 is CASSSIRVNEQFF. CDR3 nucleotides: TGTGCCAGCAGTTCGATCAGGGTTAATGAGCAGTTCTTC.

This sequence joins TRBV6-2 or TRBV6-3 and TRBJ2-7; 8 positions match TRBD1. V trimming: 5 bases; J trimming: 5 bases; junction bases outside the gene matches: 5. The germline V gene encodes CDR1 MNHEY and CDR2 SVGEGT. This CDR3 has 13 residues. The CDR3 region has the DNA TGTGCCAGCAGTCCCTGGACAGGGAACGAGCAGTACTTC. Translated, it gives CASSPWTGNEQYF.

The sample holds many counts of this clonotype. The chain combines TRBV7-8 with TRBJ2-3, with D maybe TRBD2 (5 bases). CDR3 length equals 14 residues. The V gene's germline CDR1 is SGHVS and CDR2 FQNEAQ. The V end was cut by 5 bases, the J end by 3 bases, with 12 bases between. As DNA, the CDR3 is TGTGCCAGCAGCAGACAACCGGGAACAGATACGCAGTATTTT. It translates to CASSRQPGTDTQYF.

There are many counts of this clonotype. The rearrangement joins TRBV12-3 or TRBV12-4 to TRBJ2-1, with TRBD2 identical over 7 bases. Trimming took 6 bases from V and 3 from J; bases not matched to a gene: 8. The CDR3 has 15 amino acids. The CDR3 protein is CASSPLRENYNEQFF. CDR3 nucleotide sequence: TGTGCCAGCAGCCCTTTGCGGGAGAACTACAATGAGCAGTTCTTC.

This clonotype was found many times. This chain uses TRBV28 with TRBJ1-1; D remains unclear. Looked up from germline, CDR1 is MDHEN and CDR2 is SYDVKM. The CDR3 contains 15 residues. V lost 4 bases, J lost 0 bases, and 12 bases lay in between. The CDR3 here is CASSSSFDLNTEAFF. CDR3 bases: TGTGCCAGCAGTTCATCCTTCGACCTGAACACTGAAGCTTTCTTT.

V gene TRBV4-1 combines with J gene TRBJ2-7, with 7 nucleotides matching TRBD1. The germline V gene has CDR1 MGHRA and CDR2 YSYEKL. V trimming: 2 bases; J trimming: 2 bases; junction bases outside the gene matches: 6. The CDR3 is 15 amino acids. The CDR3, as DNA: TGCGCCAGCAGCCAATTACAGGGGACCACCTACGAGCAGTACTTC. As protein: CASSQLQGTTYEQYF.

This clonotype was seen only a few times. CDR3: CATSDLRLASLNEQFF. Here the CDR3 DNA reads TGTGCCACCAGTGATTTGCGACTAGCTTCCTTAAATGAGCAGTTCTTC. The chain combines TRBV24-1 with TRBJ2-1, with TRBD2 matching 7 bases. J was trimmed by 7 bases and V by 0 bases; bases with no gene match: 8. The CDR3 consists of 16 residues. Per germline, CDR1 KGHDR and CDR2 SFDVKD.

The table lists this clonotype with many counts. The CDR3 loop is CASSLLVSSGAYNEQFF. In DNA, the CDR3 is TGTGCCAGCAGCTTATTGGTGTCTAGCGGAGCCTACAATGAGCAGTTCTTC. V gene TRBV11-2 combines with J gene TRBJ2-1; 7 bases agree with TRBD2. The CDR3 has 17 amino acids. Germline values: CDR1 SGHAT, CDR2 FQNNGV. After removal of 2 bases from V and 2 bases from J, the junction contained 9 bases not matched to a gene.

This clonotype was picked up many times. The chain uses TRBV5-1 and TRBJ2-7; possible D gene TRBD1, 7 bases. Trimming pared 9 bases from V and 3 bases from J, leaving 25 bases between. The CDR3 runs 16 residues. Per germline, CDR1 SGHRS and CDR2 YFSETQ. Here the CDR3 DNA reads TGCGCCACCAGGAGGGGGATGACAGGGAACGTCTACGAGCAGTACTTC. It translates to CATRRGMTGNVYEQYF. The whole variable domain, remainder taken from reference TRBV5-1 and TRBJ2-7, is KAGVTQTPRYLIKTRGQQVTLSCSPISGHRSVSWYQQTPGQGLQFLFEYFSETQRNKGNFPGRFSGRQFSNSRSEMNVSTLELGDSALYLCATRRGMTGNVYEQYFGPGTRLTVT.

The V gene is TRBV19, the J gene TRBJ2-7; 7 bases are a match to TRBD1. This CDR3 is 15 amino acids long. V gave up 4 bases and J gave up 6 bases; unmatched junction bases: 12. Germline values: CDR1 LNHDA, CDR2 SQIVND (reference sequence). CDR3 loop: CASSTSQTGLGEQYF. The CDR3, as DNA: TGTGCCAGTAGTACCTCCCAGACAGGGTTGGGCGAGCAGTACTTC. The full variable domain, rest sourced from reference TRBV19 and TRBJ2-7, is DGGITQSPKYLFRKEGQNVTLSCEQNLNHDAMYWYRQDPGQGLRLIYYSQIVNDFQKGDIAEGYSVSREKKESFPLTVTSAQKNPTAFYLCASSTSQTGLGEQYFGPGTRLTVT.

This clonotype appeared a few times. The chain couples TRBV14 to TRBJ2-1; 12 positions match TRBD2. J gave up 1 base and V 4 bases, and 5 bases lay outside the gene matches. Per the germline V gene, CDR1 is SGHDN and CDR2 is FVKESK. This CDR3 contains 17 residues. CDR3 nucleotides: TGTGCCAGCAGCCGGACTAGCGGGATCTCTTCCTACAATGAGCAGTTCTTC. Its protein product is CASSRTSGISSYNEQFF.